A selection of T cell receptor beta chains follows, all from one sample in a study of Graves' ophthalmopathy and Graves' hyperthyroidism. TCRdb independently ran MiXCR on the multiplex PCR reads; one entry per CDR3 protein. This table holds about 620,000 distinct CDR3 sequences, 20% to 25% found once. Sequencing input: peripheral blood. The receptors stem from a woman younger than 30 with stable Graves' hyperthyroidism. Some clones in this sample may be carry-over from other donors' samples. Each CDR3 is given with its conserved first and last residue. D genes are given only for firm matches. The listing skips clone size in some rows; elsewhere it reads once, few, many or a size class.

cdr3_aa,cdr3_nt,j_call,clone_size,v_call,d_call
CASSRGQGMEGTQYF,TGTGCCAGCAGCCGCGGACAGGGAATGGAGGGGACCCAGTACTTC,TRBJ2-5,NA,TRBV7-9,TRBD1
CASSYDGPYEQYF,TGTGCCAGCAGTTACGACGGCCCCTACGAGCAGTACTTC,TRBJ2-7,many,TRBV6-5,NA
CSAELGQGHGYTF,TGCAGCGCCGAATTGGGACAGGGACATGGCTACACCTTC,TRBJ1-2,many,TRBV29-1,TRBD1
CSARKGAGDEQYF,TGCAGTGCTAGAAAGGGGGCAGGGGATGAGCAGTACTTC,TRBJ2-7,few,TRBV20-1,TRBD1
CASSSVPGQGNTEAFF,TGTGCCAGCAGCTCCGTCCCGGGACAGGGAAACACTGAAGCTTTCTTT,TRBJ1-1,few,TRBV5-5,TRBD1
CASSLWSTYEQYF,TGTGCCAGCAGCCTCTGGAGTACCTACGAGCAGTACTTC,TRBJ2-7,NA,TRBV7-3,NA
CASSGQLDQPQHF,TGTGCCAGCAGTGGTCAGCTAGATCAGCCCCAGCATTTT,TRBJ1-5,NA,TRBV2,NA
CAFTSDRPIYAEQYF,TGTGCCTTCACCTCCGACAGACCAATCTACGCTGAGCAGTACTTC,TRBJ2-7,many,TRBV30,NA
CASSLRWLASEETQYF,TGTGCCAGCAGCCTAAGGTGGCTAGCGAGTGAAGAGACCCAGTACTTC,TRBJ2-5,NA,TRBV3-1,NA
CASSKAKGSGDLSPLHF,TGTGCCAGCAGCAAAGCCAAAGGCAGCGGCGATCTCTCACCCCTCCACTTT,TRBJ1-6,many,TRBV6-1,NA
CASSERGSREAFF,TGTGCCAGCAGTGAGAGAGGATCACGGGAAGCTTTCTTT,TRBJ1-1,many,TRBV6-1,NA
CASSLGPGPPQVNGYTF,TGTGCCAGCAGCTTAGGGCCGGGACCGCCGCAGGTTAACGGCTACACCTTC,TRBJ1-2,NA,TRBV13,NA
CASSFEGGPEWETQYF,TGTGCCAGCAGCTTTGAGGGGGGACCGGAGTGGGAGACCCAGTACTTC,TRBJ2-5,many,TRBV12-3/TRBV12-4,NA
CAWSVHRDAGEQYF,TGTGCCTGGAGTGTACACAGGGACGCGGGCGAGCAGTACTTC,TRBJ2-7,many,TRBV30,NA
CSALNLGRTATGELFF,TGCAGTGCCCTAAACTTAGGGAGGACAGCCACCGGGGAGCTGTTTTTT,TRBJ2-2,many,TRBV20-1,NA
CSVSGGANYGYTF,TGCAGCGTGAGTGGGGGAGCTAACTATGGCTACACCTTC,TRBJ1-2,many,TRBV29-1,NA
CASNLCGAGEQYF,TGTGCCAGCAATCTCTGCGGGGCAGGCGAGCAGTACTTC,TRBJ2-7,NA,TRBV13,NA
CASTPSLGAGGYGYTF,TGTGCCAGCACCCCCTCCCTCGGGGCCGGGGGCTATGGCTACACCTTC,TRBJ1-2,once,TRBV28,NA
CASNPGTEGNTEAFF,TGTGCCAGCAACCCCGGGACCGAGGGGAACACTGAAGCTTTCTTT,TRBJ1-1,many,TRBV6-1,NA
CASSLSGSYNYGYTF,TGTGCCAGCAGTTTATCGGGCAGTTATAACTATGGCTACACCTTC,TRBJ1-2,few,TRBV12-3/TRBV12-4,NA
CASSPGGGEGYEQYF,TGTGCCAGCAGTCCTGGGGGGGGCGAGGGCTACGAGCAGTACTTC,TRBJ2-7,many,TRBV28,NA
CASSKWGATGELFF,TGTGCCAGCAGTAAATGGGGTGCCACCGGGGAGCTGTTTTTT,TRBJ2-2,NA,TRBV28,NA